The entry below describes one TCR beta chain. Its antigen is unknown. This sample was included in a study of early stage breast cancer tumors. Regarding the study as a whole: Compared with adjacent normal breast, tumors showed about 2.5-fold denser, more clonal T cells. Commonly generated sequences made up most enriched TCRB sequences shared between patients. In most of the 16 patients, blood comparison separated tumor from normal breast.

Each sample had two DNA replicates, roughly 0.5 ug blood or around 1.6 ug tissue. Assay: immunoSEQ multiplex PCR; the TCRdb copy retains only in-frame clones and omits some. The sample contains tens of thousands of clones, 70% to 85% of which appear only once. Germline values: CDR1 SGHRS, CDR2 YFSETQ. The CDR3 consists of 15 residues. The junction had 5 bases not matched to a gene; V was cut back by 4 bases and J by 5 bases. The chain joins TRBV5-1 to TRBJ2-1, with 11 bases fitting TRBD1. Sequences were obtained from blood. This clonotype originated in a person aged 60 to 70 with breast cancer. The CDR3 DNA reads as TGCGCCAGCAGCCCGGGACAGGGGGGCCACAATGAGCAGTTCTTC. Its translation is CASSPGQGGHNEQFF.